This TCR beta chain was captured by sequencing in a study of Ad26.COV2.S vaccination and SARS-CoV-2 variants. Treatment described: roughly 20 received Ad26.COV2.S at low or high dose, single or two shots; about 5 received placebo; per-sample allocation not given. After the first vaccine or placebo injection, samples were drawn on day 63. The V gene end was trimmed by 6 bases and the J gene end by 3 bases; junction bases not matched to a gene: 1. CDR3 length: 12 residues. Germline loops: CDR1 MNHEY, CDR2 SVGAGI. Using immunoSEQ multiplex PCR, the repertoire was profiled, and TCRdb retains in-frame clones only, with some absent. The profile covers around 270,000 clones, with roughly 87% appearing a single time and approximately 3% taken by the ten largest.

The sequence was collected from a person between 18 and 65 years old who received the Ad26.COV2.S COVID-19 vaccine or a placebo. The chain combines TRBV6-5 with TRBJ1-2, with 7 bases lining up with TRBD1. Sequences were derived from peripheral blood, sampled in a trial of Ad26.COV2.S vaccine versus placebo. The CDR3 DNA follows: TGTGCCAGCAGCGGGACAGACTATGGCTACACCTTC. Protein: CASSGTDYGYTF.